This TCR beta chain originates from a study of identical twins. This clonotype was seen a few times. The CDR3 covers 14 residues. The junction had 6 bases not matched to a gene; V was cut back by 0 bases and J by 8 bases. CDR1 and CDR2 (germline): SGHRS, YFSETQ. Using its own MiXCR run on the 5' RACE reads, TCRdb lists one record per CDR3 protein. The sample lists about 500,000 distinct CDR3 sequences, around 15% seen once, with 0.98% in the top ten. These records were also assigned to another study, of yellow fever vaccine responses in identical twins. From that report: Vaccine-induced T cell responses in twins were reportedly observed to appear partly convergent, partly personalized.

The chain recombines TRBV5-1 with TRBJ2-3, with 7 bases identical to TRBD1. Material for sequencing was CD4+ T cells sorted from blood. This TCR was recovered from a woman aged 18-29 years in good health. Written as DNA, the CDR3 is TGCGCCAGCAGCTTGGAGGGACAGTTCTCTACGCAGTATTTT. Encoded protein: CASSLEGQFSTQYF.